The entry below describes one T cell receptor beta chain. Its target is unknown. The sample is drawn from a study of beta chain features in type 1 diabetes. Broader study findings: TCRB CDR3s were moderately but significantly shorter in Type 1 diabetes patients in all four CD4+ subsets.

The whole isolated RNA underwent reverse transcription, so sequencing captured expressed TCRB transcripts. The protocol was immunoSEQ multiplex PCR, while the TCRdb copy is restricted to in-frame clones and leaves out a portion. This table has roughly 450,000 clones, over 10% appearing once. The V gene end was trimmed by 4 bases and the J gene end by 9 bases; junction bases not matched to a gene: 8. The CDR3 consists of 14 residues. The germline V gene encodes CDR1 LGHNA and CDR2 YNFKEQ. There was one heparinised blood draw per donor, averaging roughly 100 mL. The rearrangement joins TRBV4-2 to TRBJ2-1, with 8 nucleotides matching TRBD2. This TCR came from a woman younger than 30 in good health. The sequenced sample consisted of naive CD4+ T cells from blood. The CDR3 region has the DNA TGTGCCAGCAGCCCTCCAGCGGGAGCGGGTGAGCAGTTCTTC. This translates into CASSPPAGAGEQFF.